The text below deals with one T cell receptor (beta chain). Within the sample, other DNA sequences also encode this same CDR3. Here immunoSEQ multiplex PCR was the method, and the copy in TCRdb shows in-frame clones only, minus some. The sample contains more than 70,000 clones, 80% to 95% of which appear only once. Trimming removed 3 bases from V and 1 base from J, with 9 bases in between. CDR3 length equals 14 residues. CDR1 is MNHEY, CDR2 SVGEGT, per germline. The data were obtained in a study of control samples from healthy donors and cancer patients. The rearrangement joins TRBV6-2 or TRBV6-3 to TRBJ1-2, with no clear D. The sample consisted of blood. This receptor was identified in a woman younger than 45 in good health. CDR3 in DNA: TGTGCCAGCAGTTATGGAGATATTAACTATGGCTACACCTTC. Translated: CASSYGDINYGYTF.